This T cell receptor beta chain came from a study of vaccination and CD4 T cells after COVID-19. Oncomine TCR Beta short-read sequencing was applied to DNA from cultured CD4+ T cells. Genomic DNA was drawn out of CD4+ T cells grown in culture. TCRdb analysed the PCR reads with MiXCR anew, one entry per CDR3 protein. Among some 8,200 distinct CDR3 sequences listed, less than 60% were seen once. Treatment specified: roughly 10-day PBMC culture with coronavirus spike peptide pools or control peptides (ViraFEST assay). About this clonotype: Its antigen is not identified.

V lost 6 bases, J lost 4 bases, and 12 bases lay in between. Germline V gene data show CDR1 as ENHRY and CDR2 as SYGVKD. The CDR3 sequence is 13 residues long. This TCR was recovered from a human donor who had recovered from COVID-19. The V and J genes are TRBV10-3 and TRBJ2-5; D is tentatively TRBD1 or TRBD2 (6 bases each). Sequences were obtained from CD4+ T cells from blood, cultured in vitro. CDR3 in DNA: TGTGCCATCAGGGAGGGGGGTACAGAGACCCAGTACTTC. Its protein is CAIREGGTETQYF.